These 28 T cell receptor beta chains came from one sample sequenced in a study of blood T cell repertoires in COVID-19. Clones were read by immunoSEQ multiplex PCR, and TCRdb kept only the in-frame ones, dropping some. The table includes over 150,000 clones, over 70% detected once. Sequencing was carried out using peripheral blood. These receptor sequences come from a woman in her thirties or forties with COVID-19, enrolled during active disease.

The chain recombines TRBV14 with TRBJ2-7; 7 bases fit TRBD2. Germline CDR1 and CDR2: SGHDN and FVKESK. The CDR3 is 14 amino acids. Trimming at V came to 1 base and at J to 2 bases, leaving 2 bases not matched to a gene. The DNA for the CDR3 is TGTGCCAGCAGCCAAGCGGGAGGAACCTACGAGCAGTACTTC. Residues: CASSQAGGTYEQYF.

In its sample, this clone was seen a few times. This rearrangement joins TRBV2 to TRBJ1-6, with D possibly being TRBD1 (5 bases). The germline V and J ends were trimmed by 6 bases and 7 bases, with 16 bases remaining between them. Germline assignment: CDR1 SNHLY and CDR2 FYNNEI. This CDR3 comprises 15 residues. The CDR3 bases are TGTGCCAGCAGGACCGCCCAGGGACTGAATTCACCCCTCCACTTT. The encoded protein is CASRTAQGLNSPLHF. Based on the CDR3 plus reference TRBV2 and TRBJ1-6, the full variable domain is EPEVTQTPSHQVTQMGQEVILRCVPISNHLYFYWYRQILGQKVEFLVSFYNNEISEKSEIFDDQFSVERPDGSNFTLKIRSTKLEDSAMYFCASRTAQGLNSPLHFGNGTRLTVT.

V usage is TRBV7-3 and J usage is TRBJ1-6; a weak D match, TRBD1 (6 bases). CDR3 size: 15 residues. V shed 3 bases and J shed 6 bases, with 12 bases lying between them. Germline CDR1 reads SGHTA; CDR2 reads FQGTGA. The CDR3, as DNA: TGTGCCAGCAGCTTGGACAGAAACTTTAATTCACCCCTCCACTTT. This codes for CASSLDRNFNSPLHF.

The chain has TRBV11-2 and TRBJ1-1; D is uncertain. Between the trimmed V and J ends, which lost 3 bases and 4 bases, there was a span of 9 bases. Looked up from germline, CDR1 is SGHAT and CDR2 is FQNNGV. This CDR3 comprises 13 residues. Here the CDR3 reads CASSFHTGTEAFF. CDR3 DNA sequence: TGTGCCAGCAGCTTCCATACGGGCACTGAAGCTTTCTTT.

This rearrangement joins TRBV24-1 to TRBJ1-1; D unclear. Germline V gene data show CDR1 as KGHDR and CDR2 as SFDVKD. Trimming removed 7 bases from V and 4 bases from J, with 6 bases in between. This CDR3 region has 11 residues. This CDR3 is CATSSLTEAFF. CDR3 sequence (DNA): TGTGCCACCAGCAGTCTCACTGAAGCTTTCTTT.

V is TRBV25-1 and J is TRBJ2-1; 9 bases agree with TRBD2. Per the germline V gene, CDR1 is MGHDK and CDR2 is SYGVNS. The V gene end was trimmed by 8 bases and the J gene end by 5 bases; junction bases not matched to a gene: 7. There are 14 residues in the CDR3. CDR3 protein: CASRVAGGDNEQFF. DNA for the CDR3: TGTGCCAGCCGAGTGGCGGGGGGGGACAATGAGCAGTTCTTC.

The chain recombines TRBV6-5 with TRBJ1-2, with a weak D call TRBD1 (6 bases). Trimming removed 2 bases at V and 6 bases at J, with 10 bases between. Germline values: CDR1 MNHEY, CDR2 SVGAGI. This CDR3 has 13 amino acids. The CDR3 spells CASSYIGQNGYTF. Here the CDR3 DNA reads TGTGCCAGCAGTTACATCGGACAGAATGGCTACACCTTC.

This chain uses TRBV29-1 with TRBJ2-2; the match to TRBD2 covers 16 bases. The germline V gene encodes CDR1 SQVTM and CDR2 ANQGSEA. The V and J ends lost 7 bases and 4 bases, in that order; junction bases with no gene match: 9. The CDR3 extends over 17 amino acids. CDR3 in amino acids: CSAAGLAGGPGTGELFF. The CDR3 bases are TGCAGCGCCGCGGGACTAGCGGGGGGGCCCGGCACCGGGGAGCTGTTTTTT.

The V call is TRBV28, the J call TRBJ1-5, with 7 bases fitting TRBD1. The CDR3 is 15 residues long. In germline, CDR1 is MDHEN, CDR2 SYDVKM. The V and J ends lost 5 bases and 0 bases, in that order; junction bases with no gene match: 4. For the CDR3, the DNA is TGTGCCAGCAGTCCCGGGACAGCTAGCAATCAGCCCCAGCATTTT. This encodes CASSPGTASNQPQHF.

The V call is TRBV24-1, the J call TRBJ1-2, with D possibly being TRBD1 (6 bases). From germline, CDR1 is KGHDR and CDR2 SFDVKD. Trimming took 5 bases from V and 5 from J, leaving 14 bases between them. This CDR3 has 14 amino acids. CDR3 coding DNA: TGTGCCACCAGTGTTAGCCGGGGGGCGTATGGCTACACCTTC. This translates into CATSVSRGAYGYTF.

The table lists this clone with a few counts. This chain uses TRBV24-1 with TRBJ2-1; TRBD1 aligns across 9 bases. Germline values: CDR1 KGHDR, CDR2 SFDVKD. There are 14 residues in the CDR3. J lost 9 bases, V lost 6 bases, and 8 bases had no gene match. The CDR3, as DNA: TGTGCCACCAGTACGGGACAGGGTAAGGCTGAGCAGTTCTTC. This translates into CATSTGQGKAEQFF.

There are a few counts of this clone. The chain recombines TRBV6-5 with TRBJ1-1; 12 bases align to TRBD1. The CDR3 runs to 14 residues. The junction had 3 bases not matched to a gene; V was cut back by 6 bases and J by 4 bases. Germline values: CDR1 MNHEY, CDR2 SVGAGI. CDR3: CASRLGQGATEAFF. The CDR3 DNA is TGTGCCAGCAGGCTGGGACAGGGGGCCACTGAAGCTTTCTTT.

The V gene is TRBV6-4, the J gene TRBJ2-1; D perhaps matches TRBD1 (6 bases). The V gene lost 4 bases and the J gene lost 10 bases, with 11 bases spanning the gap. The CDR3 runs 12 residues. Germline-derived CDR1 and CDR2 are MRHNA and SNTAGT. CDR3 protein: CASSAIGGEQFF. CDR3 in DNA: TGTGCCAGCAGTGCGATTGGGGGCGAGCAGTTCTTC.

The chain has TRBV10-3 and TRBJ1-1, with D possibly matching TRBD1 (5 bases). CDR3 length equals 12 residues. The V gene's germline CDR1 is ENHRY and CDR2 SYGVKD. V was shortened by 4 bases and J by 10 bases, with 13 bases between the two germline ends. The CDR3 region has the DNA TGTGCCATCAGTGGGGGGGACTTCGGAGCTTTCTTT. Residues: CAISGGDFGAFF.

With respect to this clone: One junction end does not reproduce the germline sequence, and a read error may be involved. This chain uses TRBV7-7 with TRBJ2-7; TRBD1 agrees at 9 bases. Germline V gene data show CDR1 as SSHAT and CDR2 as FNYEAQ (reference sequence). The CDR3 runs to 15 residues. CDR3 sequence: CASSLGTGFSYEQYF. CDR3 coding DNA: TGTGCTAGCAGCTTAGGGACAGGGTTCTCCTACGAGCAGTACTTC.

The CDR3 spells CASSLAPAMNTEAFF. Here the CDR3 DNA reads TGCGCCAGCAGCTTGGCCCCAGCGATGAACACTGAAGCTTTCTTT. The chain recombines TRBV5-1 with TRBJ1-1, with D unclear. The germline V gene has CDR1 SGHRS and CDR2 YFSETQ. The V gene lost 0 bases and the J gene lost 0 bases, with 9 bases spanning the gap. This CDR3 is built from 15 residues.

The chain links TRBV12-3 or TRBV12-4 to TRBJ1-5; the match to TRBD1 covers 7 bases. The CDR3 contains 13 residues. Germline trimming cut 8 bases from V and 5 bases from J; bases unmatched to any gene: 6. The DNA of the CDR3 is TGTGCCAGCGGGCAGGGGGTCTATCAGCCCCAGCATTTT. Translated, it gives CASGQGVYQPQHF.

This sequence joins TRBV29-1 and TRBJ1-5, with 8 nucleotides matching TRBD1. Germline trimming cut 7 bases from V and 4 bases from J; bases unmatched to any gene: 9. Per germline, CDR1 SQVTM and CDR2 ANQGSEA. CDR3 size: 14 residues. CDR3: CSAGGQGGNQPQHF. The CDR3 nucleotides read TGCAGCGCCGGAGGACAGGGAGGAAATCAGCCCCAGCATTTT.

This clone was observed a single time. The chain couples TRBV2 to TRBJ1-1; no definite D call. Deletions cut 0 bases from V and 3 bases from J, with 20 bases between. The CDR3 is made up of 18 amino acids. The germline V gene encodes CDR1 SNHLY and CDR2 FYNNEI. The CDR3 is CASSEAPGDTYVDTEAFF. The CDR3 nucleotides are TGTGCCAGCAGTGAAGCTCCAGGTGATACGTATGTGGACACTGAAGCTTTCTTT.

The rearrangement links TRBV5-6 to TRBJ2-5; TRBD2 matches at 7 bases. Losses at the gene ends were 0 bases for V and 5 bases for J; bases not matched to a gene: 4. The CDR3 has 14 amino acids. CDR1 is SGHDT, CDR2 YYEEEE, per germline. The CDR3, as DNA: TGTGCCAGCAGCTTGGGGGAGGGGAGGGAGACCCAGTACTTC. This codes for CASSLGEGRETQYF.

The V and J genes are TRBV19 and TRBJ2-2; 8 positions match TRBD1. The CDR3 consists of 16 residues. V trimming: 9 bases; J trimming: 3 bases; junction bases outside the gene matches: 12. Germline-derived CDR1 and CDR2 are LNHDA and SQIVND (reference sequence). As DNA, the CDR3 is TGTGCCAGCAAGGACCCTTCGACAGGGGACACCGGGGAGCTGTTTTTT. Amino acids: CASKDPSTGDTGELFF. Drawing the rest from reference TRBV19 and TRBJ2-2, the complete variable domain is DGGITQSPKYLFRKEGQNVTLSCEQNLNHDAMYWYRQDPGQGLRLIYYSQIVNDFQKGDIAEGYSVSREKKESFPLTVTSAQKNPTAFYLCASKDPSTGDTGELFFGEGSRLTVL.

CDR3 region: CATSDPIRGGGEKLFF. The CDR3, as DNA: TGTGCCACCAGTGATCCTATCCGGGGAGGCGGGGAAAAACTGTTTTTT. The gene calls are TRBV24-1 and TRBJ1-4, with unresolved D. Trimming took off 3 bases at V and 8 bases at J, with 18 bases between the two ends. The CDR3 runs to 16 residues. The germline V gene has CDR1 KGHDR and CDR2 SFDVKD.

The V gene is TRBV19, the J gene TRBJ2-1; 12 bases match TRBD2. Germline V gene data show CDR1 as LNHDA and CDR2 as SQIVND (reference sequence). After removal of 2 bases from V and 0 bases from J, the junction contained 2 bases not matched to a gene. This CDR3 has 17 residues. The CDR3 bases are TGTGCCAGTAGTATATCTAGCGGGAGGGACTCCTACAATGAGCAGTTCTTC. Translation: CASSISSGRDSYNEQFF.

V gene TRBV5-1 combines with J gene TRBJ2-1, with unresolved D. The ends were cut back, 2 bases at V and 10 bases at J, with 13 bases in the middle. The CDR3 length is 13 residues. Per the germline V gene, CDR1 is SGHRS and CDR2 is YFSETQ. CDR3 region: CASSFFGELEQFF. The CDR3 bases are TGCGCCAGCAGCTTCTTTGGAGAGCTAGAGCAGTTCTTC.

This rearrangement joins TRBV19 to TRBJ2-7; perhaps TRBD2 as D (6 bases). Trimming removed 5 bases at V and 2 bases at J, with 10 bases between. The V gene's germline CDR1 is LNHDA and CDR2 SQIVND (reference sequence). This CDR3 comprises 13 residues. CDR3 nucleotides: TGTGCCAGTAGTCCTACTAGCCCCTACGAGCAGTACTTC. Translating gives CASSPTSPYEQYF.

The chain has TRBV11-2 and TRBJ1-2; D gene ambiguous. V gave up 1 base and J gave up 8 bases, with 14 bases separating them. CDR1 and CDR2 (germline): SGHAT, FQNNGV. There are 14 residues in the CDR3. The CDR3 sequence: CASSLVNREKGYTF. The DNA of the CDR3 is TGTGCCAGCAGCTTAGTTAATCGGGAGAAGGGCTACACCTTC.

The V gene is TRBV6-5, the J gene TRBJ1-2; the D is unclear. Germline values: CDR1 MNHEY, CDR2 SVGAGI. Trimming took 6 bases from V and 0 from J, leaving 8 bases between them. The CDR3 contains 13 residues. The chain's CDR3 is CASRWRANYGYTF. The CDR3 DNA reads TGTGCCAGCAGATGGAGGGCTAACTATGGCTACACCTTC.

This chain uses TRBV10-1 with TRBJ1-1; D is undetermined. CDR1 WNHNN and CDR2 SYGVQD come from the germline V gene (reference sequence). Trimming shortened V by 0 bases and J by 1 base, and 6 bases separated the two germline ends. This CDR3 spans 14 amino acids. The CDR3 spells CASSESTRNTEAFF. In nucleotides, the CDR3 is TGCGCCAGCAGTGAGTCAACTAGGAACACTGAAGCTTTCTTT.